The sequence of this TCR beta chain was determined in a study of shared clonotypes between healthy human individuals. For the study at large: Three plates each covered CD4 naive and memory; CD8 naive two, CD8 memory one.

CDR1 and CDR2 (germline): SGDLS, YYNGEE. Germline trimming cut 0 bases from V and 4 bases from J; bases unmatched to any gene: 9. This CDR3 is 16 amino acids long. Study conclusions and caveats: Naive CD4 clonotypes were shared across a few donors at around 5%. The rarefaction results pointed to incomplete sorted-subset sequencing despite large depth.

As to this clone: Its antigen is not identified.

Sorted-subset replicate PCRs used 200 ng of genomic DNA. This amount corresponded to some 32,000 T cell genomes. Here immunoSEQ multiplex PCR was the method, and the copy in TCRdb shows in-frame clones only, minus some. Of millions of clones listed, 85% to 95% are singletons. The sample consisted of naive CD4+ T cells sorted from blood. The sample's subset: CD45RA+ positively selected. The receptor's source is a man aged 18 to 30 in good health. This chain uses TRBV9 with TRBJ1-2, with 7 bases identical to TRBD1. DNA of the CDR3: TGTGCCAGCAGCGTAGTTGCCCAGGGGGTGGCCTATGGCTACACCTTC. Translation gives CASSVVAQGVAYGYTF. The full variable domain, its missing parts supplied by reference TRBV9 and TRBJ1-2, is DSGVTQTPKHLITATGQRVTLRCSPRSGDLSVYWYQQSLDQGLQFLIQYYNGEERAKGNILERFSAQQFPDLHSELNLSSLELGDSALYFCASSVVAQGVAYGYTFGSGTRLTVV.